This note documents a single T cell receptor (beta chain) sequence. The germline V and J ends were trimmed by 1 base and 2 bases, with 15 bases remaining between them. CDR1 and CDR2 (germline): SGHRS, YFSETQ. CDR3 length equals 17 residues. This record comes from a study of blood T cell repertoires in COVID-19. As handled by the study authors: Amplifying reference gene primers gave estimates of nucleated cell counts. Some clones are missing from TCRdb's copy, which holds only in-frame ones; the method was immunoSEQ multiplex PCR. V and J calls and clone size are given by that table; D and trimming were obtained from the DNA. The sample lists approximately 440,000 clones, around 90% occurring once. The age range of participants was about 18 to 95 years, with residence in about two dozen US areas. Two consecutive negative NP/OP PCR tests, clearance, or resolved symptoms defined Cohort 3 recovery.

This chain links TRBV5-1 with TRBJ1-4; D perhaps matches TRBD1 (6 bases). Specimen: PBMCs or T cells enriched from blood (not recorded which). This clonotype was sampled from a man between 18 and 35 years old who had recovered from COVID-19. This CDR3 reads CASSLTDRSSTNEKLFF. The CDR3 nucleotides read TGCGCCAGCAGCTTGACGGACAGAAGCTCTACTAATGAAAAACTGTTTTTT.